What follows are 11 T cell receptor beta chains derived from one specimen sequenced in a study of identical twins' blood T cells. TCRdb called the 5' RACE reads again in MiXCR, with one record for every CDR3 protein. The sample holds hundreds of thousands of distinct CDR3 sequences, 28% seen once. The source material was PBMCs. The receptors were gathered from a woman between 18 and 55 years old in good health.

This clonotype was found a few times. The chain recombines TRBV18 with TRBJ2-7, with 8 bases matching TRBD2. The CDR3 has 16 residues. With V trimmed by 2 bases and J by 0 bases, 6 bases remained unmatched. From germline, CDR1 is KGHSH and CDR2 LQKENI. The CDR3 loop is CASSPVAGISSYEQYF. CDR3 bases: TGTGCCAGCTCACCAGTAGCGGGAATTAGCTCCTACGAGCAGTACTTC.

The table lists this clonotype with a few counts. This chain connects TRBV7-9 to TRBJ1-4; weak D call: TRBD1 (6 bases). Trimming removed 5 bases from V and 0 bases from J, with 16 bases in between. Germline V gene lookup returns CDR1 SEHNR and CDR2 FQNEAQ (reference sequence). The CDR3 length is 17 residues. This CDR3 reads CASSPDRSFATNEKLFF. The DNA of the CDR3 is TGTGCCAGCAGCCCCGACAGGAGCTTTGCAACTAATGAAAAACTGTTTTTT. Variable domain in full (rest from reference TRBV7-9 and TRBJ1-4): DTGVSQNPRHKITKRGQNVTFRCDPISEHNRLYWYRQTLGQGPEFLTYFQNEAQLEKSRLLSDRFSAERPKGSFSTLEIQRTEQGDSAMYLCASSPDRSFATNEKLFFGSGTQLSVL.

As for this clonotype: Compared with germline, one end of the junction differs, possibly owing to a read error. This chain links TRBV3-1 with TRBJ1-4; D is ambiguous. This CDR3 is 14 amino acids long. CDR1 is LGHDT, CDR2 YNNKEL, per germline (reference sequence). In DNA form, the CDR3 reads TGTGCCAGCGGGCTAGGGCCAACTAATGAAGAACTGTTTTTT. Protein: CASGLGPTNEELFF.

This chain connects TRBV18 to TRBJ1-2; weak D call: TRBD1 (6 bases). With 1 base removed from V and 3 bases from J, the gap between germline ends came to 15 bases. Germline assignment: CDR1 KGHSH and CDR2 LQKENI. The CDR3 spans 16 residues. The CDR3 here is CASSPLTGTRDYGYTF. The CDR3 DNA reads TGTGCCAGCTCACCACTTACAGGGACCCGGGACTATGGCTACACCTTC.

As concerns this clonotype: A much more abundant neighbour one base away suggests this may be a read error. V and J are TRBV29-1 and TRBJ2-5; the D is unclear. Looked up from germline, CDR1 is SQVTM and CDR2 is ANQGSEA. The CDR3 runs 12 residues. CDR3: CGLGPNQETQYF. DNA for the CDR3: TGCGGCTTAGGACCGAACCAAGAGACCCAGTACTTC.

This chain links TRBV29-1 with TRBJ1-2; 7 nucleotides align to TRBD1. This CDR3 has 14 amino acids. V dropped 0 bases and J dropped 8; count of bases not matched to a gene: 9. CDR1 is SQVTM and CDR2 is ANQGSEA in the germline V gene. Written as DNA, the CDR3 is TGCAGCGTTGAAGATGGGTACAGGGGTTACGGCTACACCTTC. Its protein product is CSVEDGYRGYGYTF.

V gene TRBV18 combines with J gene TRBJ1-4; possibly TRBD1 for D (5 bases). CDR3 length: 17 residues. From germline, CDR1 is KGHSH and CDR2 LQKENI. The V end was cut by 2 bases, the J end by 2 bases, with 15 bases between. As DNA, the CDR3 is TGTGCCAGCTCACCAGTTGCTGGCAGGGCGACTAATGAAAAACTGTTTTTT. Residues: CASSPVAGRATNEKLFF.

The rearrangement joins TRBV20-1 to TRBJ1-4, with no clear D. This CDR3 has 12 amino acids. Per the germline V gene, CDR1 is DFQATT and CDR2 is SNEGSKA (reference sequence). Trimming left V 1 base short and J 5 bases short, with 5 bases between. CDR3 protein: CSARGKNEKLFF. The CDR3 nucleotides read TGCAGTGCTAGAGGGAAAAATGAAAAACTGTTTTTT.

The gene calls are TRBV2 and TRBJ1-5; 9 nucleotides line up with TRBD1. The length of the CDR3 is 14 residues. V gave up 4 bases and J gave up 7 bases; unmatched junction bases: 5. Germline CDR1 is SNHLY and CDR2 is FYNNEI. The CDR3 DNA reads TGTGCCAGCAGTGTGACAACAGGGGGCCAGCCCCAGCATTTT. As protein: CASSVTTGGQPQHF.

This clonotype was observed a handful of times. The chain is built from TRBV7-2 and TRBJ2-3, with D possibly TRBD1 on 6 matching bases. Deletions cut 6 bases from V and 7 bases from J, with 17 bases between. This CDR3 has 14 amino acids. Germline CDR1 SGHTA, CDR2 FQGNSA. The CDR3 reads CASRRPGASNTQYF. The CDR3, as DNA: TGTGCCAGCAGAAGACCAGGGGCGTCAAATACGCAGTATTTT.

For the CDR3, the DNA is TGTGCCAGCAGTTTAAAGCGGCTAGCGGGGGACGTTCAGTACTTC. Translating it yields CASSLKRLAGDVQYF. The gene calls are TRBV12-3 or TRBV12-4 and TRBJ2-4, with TRBD2 matching over 10 bases. This CDR3 spans 15 amino acids. V lost 2 bases to trimming and J lost 11 bases; unmatched junction nucleotides: 9.